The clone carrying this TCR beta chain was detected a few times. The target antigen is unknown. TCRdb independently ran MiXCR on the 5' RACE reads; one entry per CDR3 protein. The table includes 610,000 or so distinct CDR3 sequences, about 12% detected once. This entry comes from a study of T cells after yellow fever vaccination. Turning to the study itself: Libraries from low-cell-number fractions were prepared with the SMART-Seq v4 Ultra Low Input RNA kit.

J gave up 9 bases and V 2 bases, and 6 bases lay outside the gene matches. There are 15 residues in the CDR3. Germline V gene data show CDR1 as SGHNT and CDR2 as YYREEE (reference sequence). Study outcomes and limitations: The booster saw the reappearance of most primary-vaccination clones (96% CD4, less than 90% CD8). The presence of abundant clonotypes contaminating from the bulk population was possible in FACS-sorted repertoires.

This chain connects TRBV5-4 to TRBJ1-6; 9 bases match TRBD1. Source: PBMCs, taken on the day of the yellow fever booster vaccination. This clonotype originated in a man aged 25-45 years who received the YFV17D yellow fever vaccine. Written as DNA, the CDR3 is TGTGCCAGCAGCTTAACAGGGGGCGCAGCTTCACCCCTCCACTTT. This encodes CASSLTGGAASPLHF.